The clone carrying this TCR beta chain was counted only a few times. The antigen is unknown. The CDR3 spans 12 residues. V lost 1 base to trimming and J lost 5 bases, with 5 bases between them. Germline CDR1 is MNHNY and CDR2 is SVGAGI (reference sequence). The data belong to a study of response to subunit inactivated influenza vaccine. Study results and limitations: T cells newly recruited by each seasonal influenza vaccination are few, the authors suggested.

From the RT-PCR reads, TCRdb called clonotypes with MiXCR, one entry per CDR3 protein. The table lists about 800,000 distinct CDR3 sequences, 21% of them singletons. This TCR was sampled from a man aged 45 to 65 who received an inactivated influenza vaccine. The sequenced sample was PBMCs from blood, obtained about 5 days after vaccination. The gene calls are TRBV6-6 and TRBJ2-5, with D uncertain. This chain's CDR3 is CASSYFGETQYF. CDR3 DNA sequence: TGTGCCAGCAGTTACTTCGGGGAGACCCAGTACTTC.